These 4 T cell receptor beta chains came from one sample sequenced in a study of blood T cell repertoires in COVID-19. Sequencing used immunoSEQ multiplex PCR; TCRdb keeps in-frame clones, though not all of them. The data contain a few hundred thousand clones, approximately 81% of them seen just once; the ten biggest clones take up 15% to 20%. Sequenced input: peripheral blood. The source of these receptors is an elderly woman with active or convalescent COVID-19.

The J gene is TRBJ1-1, the V gene TRBV2; D unresolved. CDR3 length: 12 residues. Trimming removed 5 bases from V and 6 bases from J, with 10 bases in between. The germline V gene has CDR1 SNHLY and CDR2 FYNNEI. The CDR3, as DNA: TGTGCCAGCAGTCCGGAGATCCCTGAAGCTTTCTTT. It translates to CASSPEIPEAFF.

The chain employs TRBV27 and TRBJ2-6, with 9 bases lining up with TRBD2. The CDR3 length is 18 residues. V trimming: 6 bases; J trimming: 4 bases; junction bases outside the gene matches: 13. Germline V gene lookup returns CDR1 MNHEY and CDR2 SMNVEV (reference sequence). This CDR3 reads CASRVSGGAPHGANVLTF. DNA of the CDR3: TGTGCCAGCAGGGTTAGCGGGGGAGCCCCCCACGGGGCCAACGTCCTGACTTTC.

J is TRBJ2-5 and V is TRBV7-2; 9 nucleotides match TRBD1. The CDR3 spans 14 residues. Germline assignment: CDR1 SGHTA and CDR2 FQGNSA. The V and J ends lost 4 bases and 6 bases, in that order; junction bases with no gene match: 6. CDR3 region: CASSSGTGLQTQYF. The CDR3 DNA reads as TGTGCCAGCAGCTCCGGGACAGGGTTGCAGACCCAGTACTTC.

On this clone itself: Distinct nucleotide sequences in the sample also encode this CDR3. The chain recombines TRBV3-1 (or the pseudogene TRBV3-2) with TRBJ1-2; 7 nucleotides agree with TRBD1. After removal of 4 bases from V and 5 bases from J, the junction contained 4 bases not matched to a gene. CDR1 and CDR2 from the germline V gene are LGHDT and YNNKEL (reference sequence). The CDR3 loop spans 13 amino acids. The CDR3 sequence is CASSPGTAYGYTF. CDR3 sequence (DNA): TGTGCCAGCAGCCCCGGGACAGCATATGGCTACACCTTC.